The next 17 T cell receptor beta chains were all read from a single sample in a study of human T cells and chemical hapten exposure. Whole blood, unfractionated, served as the material for total RNA extraction. Each CDR3 protein gets one entry after TCRdb re-called the 5' RACE reads with MiXCR. The sample lists approximately 150,000 distinct CDR3 sequences, around 4% occurring once. The receptor source for this set is a female donor in good health.

The sample holds many counts of this clonotype. The gene calls are TRBV3-1 and TRBJ2-2; TRBD1 aligns across 7 bases. CDR3 length: 14 amino acids. Germline values: CDR1 LGHDT, CDR2 YNNKEL (reference sequence). V gave up 7 bases and J gave up 7 bases; unmatched junction bases: 9. Here the CDR3 DNA reads TGTGCCAGCAACATCGACAGGGCCAGCGGGGAGCTGTTTTTT. Protein sequence: CASNIDRASGELFF.

This clonotype was picked up a small number of times. This could be a read error, since a much larger clone is one nucleotide away. The genes are TRBV9 and TRBJ2-3; D is unclear. Germline lookup yields CDR1 SGDLS and CDR2 YYNGEE. This CDR3 has 13 residues. The germline V and J ends were trimmed by 4 bases and 4 bases, with 10 bases remaining between them. CDR3 bases: TGTGCCAGCAGCACCGGCCCCGCAGATACGCAGTATTTT. Encoded protein: CASSTGPADTQYF.

In this sample, this clonotype turned up many times. The chain links TRBV2 to TRBJ1-1, with D unresolved. The germline V and J ends were trimmed by 4 bases and 2 bases, with 8 bases remaining between them. The V gene's germline CDR1 is SNHLY and CDR2 FYNNEI. The CDR3 contains 13 residues. CDR3 in amino acids: CASSARINTEAFF. The CDR3 DNA reads as TGTGCCAGCAGTGCGCGCATTAACACTGAAGCTTTCTTT.

This clonotype was found a few times. The chain uses TRBV20-1 and TRBJ2-5; D might be TRBD1 or TRBD2, each matching 6 bases. V was shortened by 5 bases and J by 0 bases, with 13 bases between the two germline ends. CDR1 DFQATT and CDR2 SNEGSKA come from the germline V gene (reference sequence). The CDR3 contains 14 residues. The CDR3 DNA is TGCAGTGCTTGCTGGGGGGCTTACCAAGAGACCCAGTACTTC. Protein product: CSACWGAYQETQYF.

Turning to this clonotype: With a much larger clone just one base away, this may be a read error. The chain carries TRBV5-4 and TRBJ1-2; 9 bases agree with TRBD1. Per the germline V gene, CDR1 is SGHNT and CDR2 is YYREEE (reference sequence). CDR3 length: 14 residues. The DNA for the CDR3 is TGTTCCAGCAGCCGGACAGGGGAGGGCTATGGCTACACCTTC. It yields the protein CSSSRTGEGYGYTF.

This clonotype was observed at least ten times. The chain has TRBV4-3 and TRBJ1-2; a weak D match, TRBD1 (5 bases). CDR3 length equals 14 residues. The V and J ends lost 4 bases and 1 base respectively, with 10 bases between them. CDR1 LGHNA and CDR2 YSLEER come from the germline V gene. Written as DNA, the CDR3 is TGCGCCAGCAGCCTTGGACATTATAACTATGGCTACACCTTC. Translated: CASSLGHYNYGYTF.

This clonotype occurred many times. V is TRBV5-1 and J is TRBJ2-7, with 7 bases identical to TRBD2. CDR3 length equals 15 residues. Germline V lookup: CDR1 SGHRS, CDR2 YFSETQ. J gave up 1 base and V 0 bases, and 4 bases lay outside the gene matches. The CDR3 bases are TGCGCCAGCAGCTTGGCTGGCGGGGGTTCCTACGAGCAGTACTTC. Protein: CASSLAGGGSYEQYF.

This clonotype was observed at least ten times. The V gene is TRBV6-6, the J gene TRBJ2-2, with 9 bases fitting TRBD1. The CDR3 spans 16 residues. From germline, CDR1 is MNHNY and CDR2 SVGAGI (reference sequence). The trim removed 6 bases at V and 9 bases at J, leaving 14 bases unmatched. This chain's CDR3 is CASRGWTGAAGRELFF. The CDR3 coding sequence is TGTGCCAGCAGGGGATGGACAGGGGCCGCCGGTCGGGAGCTGTTTTTT.

There are many counts of this clonotype. The V and J genes are TRBV29-1 and TRBJ1-2; D is possibly TRBD1 (5 bases). The CDR3 loop spans 13 amino acids. V lost 2 bases and J 4 bases, leaving 11 bases between the germline ends. Germline V gives CDR1 SQVTM, CDR2 ANQGSEA. The DNA of the CDR3 is TGCAGCGTTGAAACCCTGGGGGTCTATGGCTACACCTTC. Residues: CSVETLGVYGYTF. Full variable domain (outside the CDR3, taken from reference TRBV29-1 and TRBJ1-2): SAVISQKPSRDICQRGTSLTIQCQVDSQVTMMFWYRQQPGQSLTLIATANQGSEATYESGFVIDKFPISRPNLTFSTLTVSNMSPEDSSIYLCSVETLGVYGYTFGSGTRLTVV.

This clonotype was observed at least ten times. The V call is TRBV7-6, the J call TRBJ1-4; no clear D. CDR3 length: 14 amino acids. V shed 1 base and J shed 7 bases, with 10 bases lying between them. Germline lookup yields CDR1 SGHVS and CDR2 FNYEAQ. The CDR3, as DNA: TGTGCCAGCAGCTTAGAGGGAAGCGGTGAAAAACTGTTTTTT. As protein: CASSLEGSGEKLFF.

This clonotype was counted at least ten times. DNA for the CDR3: TGCAGTGCAAAACAGGGTTTGGGTGAAGCTTTCTTT. Its protein is CSAKQGLGEAFF. The chain joins TRBV20-1 to TRBJ1-1; D might be TRBD1 (6 bases). The CDR3 contains 12 residues. Germline CDR1 is DFQATT and CDR2 is SNEGSKA (reference sequence). The V and J ends lost 6 bases and 7 bases respectively, with 15 bases between them.

The genes are TRBV5-1 and TRBJ1-1, with D unclear. CDR1 SGHRS and CDR2 YFSETQ come from the germline V gene. CDR3 size: 13 residues. CDR3 region: CTTSPSCGGIAFF. CDR3 nucleotides: TGCACCACCAGTCCGAGTTGCGGAGGGATTGCTTTCTTT.

At least ten counts were recorded for this clonotype. The chain carries TRBV5-1 and TRBJ2-7; D may be TRBD1 (6 bases). V was pared by 7 bases and J by 5 bases, with 19 bases between. From germline, CDR1 is SGHRS and CDR2 YFSETQ. CDR3 size: 14 residues. The CDR3 protein is CASYQTGMLHEQYF. Written as DNA, the CDR3 is TGCGCCAGCTATCAAACAGGGATGCTCCACGAGCAGTACTTC.

This clonotype was detected many times. The chain has TRBV6-6 and TRBJ1-3; a weak D match, TRBD1 (5 bases). Looked up from germline, CDR1 is MNHNY and CDR2 is SVGAGI (reference sequence). The CDR3 runs to 14 residues. V gave up 7 bases and J gave up 4 bases, with 14 bases separating them. CDR3 in DNA: TGTGCCAGCAATTTACCGCAGGGAGGAAACACCATATATTTT. Amino acid sequence: CASNLPQGGNTIYF.

Note on this clonotype: This could be a read error, since a much larger clone is one nucleotide away. This chain connects TRBV24-1 to TRBJ1-1, with D maybe TRBD1 (6 bases). Trimming left V 2 bases short and J 9 bases short, with 12 bases between. From germline, CDR1 is KGHDR and CDR2 SFDVKD. The CDR3 contains 13 residues. The CDR3 loop is CATSDSRGQKAFF. The DNA of the CDR3 is TGTGCCACCAGTGATTCCCGGGGACAAAAAGCTTTCTTT.

This clonotype was detected many times. V gene TRBV6-1 combines with J gene TRBJ1-1, with D perhaps TRBD1 (5 bases). V lost 5 bases and J lost 1, with 8 bases in between. The CDR3 covers 13 residues. Germline V CDR1 and CDR2: MNHNS, SASEGT. DNA for the CDR3: TGTGCCAGCAGTATGACAGAGAACACTGAAGCTTTCTTT. It translates to CASSMTENTEAFF.

This clonotype has at least ten counts. The CDR3 coding sequence is TGTGCCAGCAGCTTGGAAGCAGGGCTTACCATTTATGGCTACACCTTC. This codes for CASSLEAGLTIYGYTF. This chain joins TRBV5-5 and TRBJ1-2, with a possible D match to TRBD1 (5 bases). The CDR3 is made up of 16 amino acids. V was cut by 0 bases and J by 5 bases, with 17 bases left in between. CDR1 and CDR2 from the germline V gene are SGHKS and YYEKEE (reference sequence).